The 15 T cell receptor beta chains below were found in one sample sequenced in a study of blood T cell repertoires in COVID-19. Method: immunoSEQ multiplex PCR; TCRdb's copy keeps in-frame clones and lacks some. The repertoire holds some 150,000 clones, with roughly 84% as singletons. The sample taken for sequencing was peripheral blood. Source of these receptors: a man aged 55 to 70 with COVID-19, enrolled during active disease.

The chain links TRBV28 to TRBJ2-3; weak D call: TRBD2 (6 bases). The CDR3 has 14 residues. The V and J ends lost 6 bases and 1 base respectively, with 11 bases between them. Germline V gene sequence: CDR1 MDHEN, CDR2 SYDVKM. The CDR3 DNA reads as TGTGCCAGCAGGACCACGGGGGGCACAGATACGCAGTATTTT. Translating it yields CASRTTGGTDTQYF.

V gene TRBV25-1 combines with J gene TRBJ1-3; D is uncertain. The CDR3 extends over 13 amino acids. Trimming cost V 6 bases and J 2 bases, with 8 bases left between them. Germline V gene data show CDR1 as MGHDK and CDR2 as SYGVNS. The CDR3 DNA reads TGTGCCAGCAGCCTAACAGCTGGAAACACCATATATTTT. Residues: CASSLTAGNTIYF.

This clone appeared once. Other DNA sequences in this sample translate to the same CDR3. The chain has TRBV14 and TRBJ1-1, with D possibly TRBD1 on 5 matching bases. With 3 bases removed from V and 0 bases from J, the gap between germline ends came to 11 bases. The CDR3 consists of 15 residues. The germline CDR1 and CDR2 sequences are SGHDN and FVKESK. The CDR3 reads CASSQGGGLNTEAFF. The CDR3 DNA follows: TGTGCCAGCAGCCAGGGGGGGGGATTGAACACTGAAGCTTTCTTT.

The genes are TRBV10-3 and TRBJ2-1; the match to TRBD2 covers 8 bases. The CDR3 length is 17 residues. Trimming removed 0 bases from V and 3 bases from J; junction bases left unmatched: 7. Germline CDR1 is ENHRY and CDR2 is SYGVKD. The CDR3, as DNA: TGTGCCATCAGTGAGTCCCCAGCGGGGGCGGGCTACAATGAGCAGTTCTTC. Its protein is CAISESPAGAGYNEQFF.

The chain uses TRBV19 and TRBJ2-2; 7 bases are a match to TRBD1. From germline, CDR1 is LNHDA and CDR2 SQIVND (reference sequence). The CDR3 loop spans 14 amino acids. Unmatched junction bases numbered 7, after V lost 5 bases and J lost 7 bases. As DNA, the CDR3 is TGTGCCAGTAGTGGTAGGGGGCACGGCGGGGAGCTGTTTTTT. Residues: CASSGRGHGGELFF. Supplemented by reference TRBV19 and TRBJ2-2, the full variable domain reads DGGITQSPKYLFRKEGQNVTLSCEQNLNHDAMYWYRQDPGQGLRLIYYSQIVNDFQKGDIAEGYSVSREKKESFPLTVTSAQKNPTAFYLCASSGRGHGGELFFGEGSRLTVL.

The chain carries TRBV28 and TRBJ2-7; 9 bases line up with TRBD1. Trimming cost V 2 bases and J 6 bases; bases outside gene matches: 8. The CDR3 length is 15 residues. From germline, CDR1 is MDHEN and CDR2 SYDVKM. The CDR3 loop reads CASSLGGTGTREQYF. In DNA form, the CDR3 reads TGTGCCAGCAGTTTAGGTGGGACAGGGACTCGCGAGCAGTACTTC. The whole variable domain, filled in from reference TRBV28 and TRBJ2-7, reads DVKVTQSSRYLVKRTGEKVFLECVQDMDHENMFWYRQDPGLGLRLIYFSYDVKMKEKGDIPEGYSVSREKKERFSLILESASTNQTSMYLCASSLGGTGTREQYFGPGTRLTVT.

The chain recombines TRBV5-4 with TRBJ1-4, with D perhaps matching TRBD1 (5 bases). The V gene's germline CDR1 is SGHNT and CDR2 YYREEE (reference sequence). The V and J ends lost 4 bases and 6 bases respectively, with 16 bases between them. This CDR3 region has 15 residues. In DNA, the CDR3 is TGTGCCAGCAGCCCCGCGCGGGGCGGCGATGAAAAACTGTTTTTT. It yields the protein CASSPARGGDEKLFF.

The rearrangement uses TRBV5-1 and TRBJ2-3; tentative D call: TRBD2 (6 bases). The germline gives CDR1 SGHRS, CDR2 YFSETQ. Between the trimmed V and J ends, which lost 2 bases and 4 bases, there was a span of 14 bases. The CDR3 runs 15 residues. This chain's CDR3 is CASSFRAGNADTQYF. CDR3 nucleotide sequence: TGCGCCAGCAGCTTTCGTGCGGGGAACGCAGATACGCAGTATTTT.

This clone was picked up a small number of times. The chain has TRBV7-2 and TRBJ2-3; 9 positions agree with TRBD2. The CDR3 length is 15 residues. Germline V gene data show CDR1 as SGHTA and CDR2 as FQGNSA. J gave up 14 bases and V 1 base, and 13 bases lay outside the gene matches. CDR3 region: CASSLGIGGGDPPYF. CDR3 DNA: TGTGCCAGCAGCTTAGGTATTGGCGGGGGGGATCCTCCGTATTTT.

This chain uses TRBV19 with TRBJ1-2; D unclear. Germline V gene sequence: CDR1 LNHDA, CDR2 SQIVND (reference sequence). With 4 bases removed from V and 3 bases from J, the gap between germline ends came to 21 bases. This CDR3 contains 17 residues. CDR3 sequence: CASSTLVGGRRDYGYTF. The CDR3 DNA is TGTGCCAGTAGTACCCTCGTAGGAGGCAGGCGGGACTATGGCTACACCTTC.

The chain recombines TRBV4-3 with TRBJ1-2, with TRBD1 matching over 10 bases. Per the germline V gene, CDR1 is LGHNA and CDR2 is YSLEER. This CDR3 spans 16 amino acids. V dropped 0 bases and J dropped 5; count of bases not matched to a gene: 6. CDR3 loop: CASSQEGTGAPYGYTF. CDR3 DNA sequence: TGCGCCAGCAGCCAAGAAGGGACAGGGGCTCCATATGGCTACACCTTC.

The chain uses TRBV7-2 and TRBJ1-2; D is perhaps TRBD1 (6 bases). V was clipped by 4 bases and J by 8 bases, with 17 bases between them. The CDR3 has 14 amino acids. Germline-derived CDR1 and CDR2 are SGHTA and FQGNSA. CDR3 bases: TGTGCCAGCAGCTCCATGGGGGCAGGGTACGGCTACACCTTC. It translates to CASSSMGAGYGYTF.

The V and J genes are TRBV28 and TRBJ1-1; D not certain. The germline V gene has CDR1 MDHEN and CDR2 SYDVKM. Trimming stripped 6 bases from V and 1 base from J, with 12 bases between. There are 14 residues in the CDR3. CDR3 bases: TGTGCCAGCAGGCTAACTCGGAGGAACACTGAAGCTTTCTTT. Protein: CASRLTRRNTEAFF.

The chain combines TRBV7-9 with TRBJ2-7; tentatively, D is TRBD1 (6 bases). In germline, CDR1 is SEHNR, CDR2 FQNEAQ (reference sequence). CDR3 length: 13 residues. Trimming stripped 4 bases from V and 6 bases from J, with 13 bases between. The CDR3: CASSYLQGSEQYF. CDR3 nucleotide sequence: TGTGCCAGCAGCTACCTACAGGGATCCGAGCAGTACTTC.

The chain combines TRBV19 with TRBJ1-6, with 8 bases that match TRBD1. The V gene's germline CDR1 is LNHDA and CDR2 SQIVND (reference sequence). The CDR3 runs 13 residues. The V and J ends lost 10 bases and 10 bases, in that order; junction bases with no gene match: 9. This CDR3 reads CATSDREHSPLHF. The CDR3 DNA sequence: TGTGCCACCTCGGACAGGGAACACTCACCCCTCCACTTT.